What follows are 16 T cell receptor beta chains derived from one specimen sequenced in a study of Graves' ophthalmopathy and Graves' hyperthyroidism. As the template, RNA transcripts were used to amplify TCR beta CDR3 regions. Following a first-round RT-PCR that used HTBI primers, a second-round multiplex PCR was carried out. A single record per CDR3 protein comes from TCRdb applying MiXCR to the multiplex PCR reads. In the table there are some 400,000 distinct CDR3 sequences, approximately 16% of which are singletons. Sequenced: peripheral blood. Source of these receptors: a young woman with Graves' ophthalmopathy.

This clonotype has at least ten counts. The chain couples TRBV13 to TRBJ1-2, with D unresolved. V was shortened by 0 bases and J by 5 bases, with 16 bases between the two germline ends. The CDR3 consists of 16 residues. Germline V gene lookup returns CDR1 PRHDT and CDR2 FYEKMQ (reference sequence). In nucleotides, the CDR3 is TGTGCCAGCAGCTTAGGTTCAGGCTACCGCCCTTATGGCTACACCTTC. This encodes CASSLGSGYRPYGYTF.

The chain couples TRBV11-2 to TRBJ1-6; 8 bases are shared with TRBD1. After removal of 5 bases from V and 7 bases from J, the junction contained 4 bases not matched to a gene. Germline loops: CDR1 SGHAT, CDR2 FQNNGV. This CDR3 region has 14 residues. The CDR3 spells CASSGQGTNSPLHF. For the CDR3, the DNA is TGTGCCAGCAGCGGACAGGGTACGAATTCACCCCTCCACTTT.

This clonotype was recorded at least ten times. The chain couples TRBV29-1 to TRBJ1-1; D remains unclear. The ends were cut back, 6 bases at V and 3 bases at J, with 8 bases in the middle. CDR3 length: 11 amino acids. CDR1 is SQVTM and CDR2 is ANQGSEA in the germline V gene. Written as DNA, the CDR3 is TGCAGCGTCCTCCTTTACACTGAAGCTTTCTTT. This gives the protein CSVLLYTEAFF.

At least ten counts were recorded for this clonotype. The CDR3 region has the DNA TGTGCCAGCAGCTCCCCTCAGCTAGCGGGGGTAACACTAAACCCGACCTACGAGCAGTACTTC. Translated: CASSSPQLAGVTLNPTYEQYF. V and J are TRBV7-1 and TRBJ2-7, with TRBD2 matching 10 bases. TRBV7-1 is treated as an ORF (open reading frame) with a function not yet certain. CDR3 length equals 21 residues. After removal of 3 bases from V and 2 bases from J, the junction contained 22 bases not matched to a gene.

This clonotype has ten or more counts. This chain connects TRBV6-2 or TRBV6-3 to TRBJ1-6; D gene ambiguous. The CDR3 length is 15 residues. Germline V gene lookup returns CDR1 MNHEY and CDR2 SVGEGT. Trimming shortened V by 6 bases and J by 8 bases, and 17 bases separated the two germline ends. The CDR3 region has the DNA TGTGCCAGCAGCCGCCTTTCCGTCGGGGATTCACCCCTCCACTTT. It is translated as CASSRLSVGDSPLHF.

This clonotype was seen ten or more times. The junction and the germline gene differ at one end; a read error may be behind it. The chain joins TRBV12-3 or TRBV12-4 to TRBJ1-5; 9 bases match TRBD1. This CDR3 spans 15 amino acids. In DNA form, the CDR3 reads TGTGCCAGCAGTTTCGGACAGGGGCGCAACCAGCCCCAGCATTTT. This codes for CASSFGQGRNQPQHF.

This clonotype appeared many times. The chain carries TRBV28 and TRBJ1-5; 8 bases line up with TRBD1. Trimming took 0 bases from V and 3 from J; bases not matched to a gene: 1. The CDR3 loop spans 15 amino acids. Germline V gene data show CDR1 as MDHEN and CDR2 as SYDVKM. This chain's CDR3 is CASSLWDRANQPQHF. The CDR3 DNA is TGTGCCAGCAGTTTATGGGACAGGGCCAATCAGCCCCAGCATTTT.

This clonotype was recorded many times. V gene TRBV11-2 combines with J gene TRBJ1-6, with TRBD1 as a possible D gene (6 bases). Germline CDR1 SGHAT, CDR2 FQNNGV. Trimming removed 5 bases from V and 10 bases from J, with 15 bases in between. The CDR3 loop spans 14 amino acids. The CDR3, as DNA: TGTGCCAGCAGCAGACAGGATGGGGAGTCACCCCTCCACTTT. This encodes CASSRQDGESPLHF.

In its sample, this clonotype was seen many times. The rearrangement uses TRBV11-1 and TRBJ2-7; 7 nucleotides match TRBD2. This CDR3 region has 16 residues. Trimming took 1 base from V and 6 from J; bases not matched to a gene: 12. CDR1 and CDR2 (germline): SGHAT, FQDESV (reference sequence). For the CDR3, the DNA is TGTGCCAGCAGCTTAGGTGCGGGAGCCCCTACGGCCGAGCAGTACTTC. Translated, it gives CASSLGAGAPTAEQYF.

The sample holds many counts of this clonotype. The chain joins TRBV9 to TRBJ1-1; 10 positions match TRBD1. V trimming: 3 bases; J trimming: 0 bases; junction bases outside the gene matches: 8. Germline V lookup: CDR1 SGDLS, CDR2 YYNGEE. The CDR3 is 17 amino acids. DNA of the CDR3: TGTGCCAGCAGCGCCCGGGACAGGGGCGCCTTGAACACTGAAGCTTTCTTT. Translated: CASSARDRGALNTEAFF.

The chain combines TRBV6-2 or TRBV6-3 with TRBJ1-3; no clear D gene. Trimming shortened V by 7 bases and J by 2 bases, and 3 bases separated the two germline ends. The CDR3 has 11 residues. Germline CDR1 reads MNHEY; CDR2 reads SVGEGT. CDR3 bases: TGTGCCAGCACCGCTGGAAACACCATATATTTT. Protein sequence: CASTAGNTIYF.

This clonotype was picked up many times. V gene TRBV27 combines with J gene TRBJ2-2; D gene unclear. Per germline, CDR1 MNHEY and CDR2 SMNVEV (reference sequence). This CDR3 comprises 13 residues. V lost 6 bases and J lost 3, with 8 bases in between. CDR3 in amino acids: CASSNRDTGELFF. The DNA of the CDR3 is TGTGCCAGCAGCAACCGCGACACCGGGGAGCTGTTTTTT.

The V and J genes are TRBV29-1 and TRBJ1-1; D is unresolved. V was pared by 4 bases and J by 4 bases, with 13 bases between. Germline V gives CDR1 SQVTM, CDR2 ANQGSEA. This CDR3 spans 13 amino acids. The CDR3 loop is CSVAWRGFTEAFF. CDR3 nucleotide sequence: TGCAGCGTTGCATGGCGGGGATTCACTGAAGCTTTCTTT.

This clonotype was seen repeatedly, ten times or more. This rearrangement joins TRBV12-3 or TRBV12-4 to TRBJ2-4, with a possible D match to TRBD2 (5 bases). The CDR3 runs 15 residues. Trimming pared 6 bases from V and 3 bases from J, leaving 15 bases between. DNA of the CDR3: TGTGCCAGCAGCCCCCAACCCGGGATCAAAAACATTCAGTACTTC. Translated, it gives CASSPQPGIKNIQYF.

Ten or more counts support this clonotype. CDR3 amino acids: CATSREDRGRVNTEAFF. As DNA, the CDR3 is TGTGCCACCAGCAGAGAAGACAGGGGGCGAGTGAACACTGAAGCTTTCTTT. The chain recombines TRBV15 with TRBJ1-1, with 10 bases fitting TRBD1. The J segment lost 0 bases and the V segment lost 0 bases, leaving 4 bases of the junction unmatched. Germline CDR1 LNHNV, CDR2 YYDKDF (reference sequence). This CDR3 is built from 17 residues.

The chain employs TRBV6-1 and TRBJ1-5; D unresolved. This CDR3 has 11 residues. Germline CDR1 and CDR2: MNHNS and SASEGT. V lost 6 bases, J lost 5 bases, and 5 bases lay in between. The CDR3 reads CASRDYQPQHF. DNA of the CDR3: TGTGCCAGCAGGGATTATCAGCCCCAGCATTTT.